Listed below are T cell receptor beta chains from one sample, sequenced in a study of Ad26.COV2.S vaccination and SARS-CoV-2 variants. TCRdb's copy holds only in-frame clones and misses some; the assay was immunoSEQ multiplex PCR. The table lists about 460,000 clones, about nine tenths of them singletons. The source was peripheral blood, collected in a trial of Ad26.COV2.S vaccine versus placebo. These receptors originate from a person between 18 and 65 years old who received the Ad26.COV2.S COVID-19 vaccine or a placebo. Both conserved end residues are part of each CDR3. The D gene is left open where the match is weak. Not every row has a clone size; where given, it reads once, few, many or a size class.

TRBJ1-2 NA NA TRBV27 CASSLGSGGDASYTF TGTGCCAGCAGTTTAGGTTCGGGGGGGGATGCGAGCTACACCTTC
TRBJ1-5 NA NA TRBV6-1 CASSEVLMKQPQHF TGTGCCAGCAGTGAAGTTCTTATGAAACAGCCCCAGCATTTT
TRBJ1-2 NA NA TRBV20-1 CSARRLLGYTF TGCAGTGCTCGTAGACTACTCGGCTACACCTTC
TRBJ2-3 NA NA TRBV11-1 CASRVFSSTDTQYF TGTGCCAGCAGGGTTTTTTCTAGCACAGATACGCAGTATTTT
TRBJ2-2 NA NA TRBV24-1 CATSDLGKRGKYTGELFF TGTGCCACCAGTGATTTGGGGAAGCGCGGAAAATACACCGGGGAGCTGTTTTTT
TRBJ2-3 NA NA TRBV4-2 CASSQEARGTDTQYF TGTGCCAGCAGCCAAGAAGCGCGGGGCACAGATACGCAGTATTTT
TRBJ2-7 NA NA TRBV18 CASSPGLLGPYEQYF TGTGCCAGCTCACCAGGACTGTTGGGGCCCTACGAGCAGTACTTC
TRBJ2-2 NA NA TRBV5-1 CASSPGRMNTGELFF TGCGCCAGCAGCCCGGGACGGATGAACACCGGGGAGCTGTTTTTT
TRBJ2-7 NA NA TRBV19 CASSDVPQGEQYF TGTGCCAGTAGTGACGTACCCCAAGGCGAGCAGTACTTC
TRBJ2-1 NA TRBD2 TRBV5-1 CASSPRLAEIYNEQFF TGCGCCAGCAGCCCCAGACTAGCGGAGATCTACAATGAGCAGTTCTTC
TRBJ2-2 NA NA TRBV6-5 CASLISQRTGELFF TGTGCCAGCCTGATAAGCCAACGGACCGGGGAGCTGTTTTTT
TRBJ1-1 NA TRBD1 TRBV4-1 CARRTGGPEAFF TGCGCCAGGAGGACAGGGGGCCCCGAAGCTTTCTTT
TRBJ1-1 NA TRBD1 TRBV10-3 CAISDTPGQGGSHTEAFF TGTGCCATCAGTGATACCCCCGGACAGGGAGGGAGTCACACTGAAGCTTTCTTT
TRBJ2-1 NA TRBD2 TRBV28 CASSPLAGVTNEQFF TGTGCCAGCAGTCCCCTAGCGGGAGTGACGAATGAGCAGTTCTTC
TRBJ1-5 NA NA TRBV5-1 CASSLNGHGNQPQHF TGCGCCAGCAGCTTGAACGGGCACGGCAATCAGCCCCAGCATTTT
TRBJ2-1 NA TRBD1 TRBV6-2/TRBV6-3 CASSIKQGSREQFF TGTGCCAGCAGCATTAAACAGGGGTCGCGTGAGCAGTTCTTC
TRBJ2-1 NA NA TRBV9 CASSVADSRNEQFF TGTGCCAGCAGCGTAGCTGATAGCCGCAATGAGCAGTTCTTC
TRBJ1-2 NA NA TRBV27 CASSFATRAHQVGSYGYTF TGTGCCAGCAGTTTCGCGACTAGGGCTCACCAGGTGGGCTCATATGGCTACACCTTC
TRBJ2-3 NA TRBD2 TRBV5-4 CASSLRGGTDTQYF TGTGCCAGCAGCTTGCGGGGGGGAACAGATACGCAGTATTTT
TRBJ2-7 NA NA TRBV13 CASSSSGISYEQYF TGTGCCAGCAGCTCCTCCGGGATTTCGTACGAGCAGTACTTC
TRBJ2-7 once TRBD1 TRBV5-8 CASSLSGTGVHEQYF TGTGCCAGCAGCTTGAGTGGGACAGGGGTTCACGAGCAGTACTTC
TRBJ1-2 NA NA TRBV5-1 CASSPSLEAGRAQGYTF TGCGCCAGCAGCCCGTCCTTGGAGGCGGGGCGGGCGCAAGGCTACACCTTC
TRBJ1-5 NA NA TRBV28 CASSSYRNQPQHF TGTGCCAGCAGTTCATACCGGAATCAGCCCCAGCATTTT
TRBJ2-1 NA TRBD2 TRBV29-1 CSETLAGVTYNEQFF TGCAGCGAGACACTAGCGGGGGTTACCTACAATGAGCAGTTCTTC
TRBJ2-5 once NA TRBV3-1/TRBV3-2 CASSHRGGSETQYF TGTGCCAGCAGCCATAGGGGGGGTTCAGAGACCCAGTACTTC
TRBJ1-1 NA NA TRBV5-4 CASSSGFGAEAFF TGTGCCAGCAGTTCTGGATTCGGCGCTGAAGCTTTCTTT
TRBJ1-1 NA NA TRBV19 CASSIPGMNTEAFF TGTGCCAGTAGTATTCCAGGCATGAACACTGAAGCTTTCTTT
TRBJ2-1 once NA TRBV30 CAWSADLLNEQFF TGTGCCTGGAGTGCAGACTTACTCAATGAGCAGTTCTTC
TRBJ1-2 NA NA TRBV5-1 CASSPGSDYGYTF TGCGCCAGCAGCCCCGGCTCGGACTATGGCTACACCTTC
TRBJ1-1 NA NA TRBV12-3/TRBV12-4 CASSLWSGRDAFF TGTGCCAGCAGTTTATGGAGCGGCAGGGACGCTTTCTTT
TRBJ1-2 NA NA TRBV5-1 CASSLEAGSDGYTF TGCGCCAGCAGCTTGGAGGCGGGTTCGGATGGCTACACCTTC
TRBJ1-5 NA NA TRBV7-8 CASSLVSDGGQPQHF TGTGCCAGCAGCTTAGTGTCGGATGGGGGTCAGCCCCAGCATTTT
TRBJ2-5 NA NA TRBV28 CASSPRRGWTQYF TGTGCCAGCAGTCCGCGAAGGGGGTGGACCCAGTACTTC
TRBJ2-2 NA TRBD2 TRBV7-9 CASSPPTSGRVGELFF TGTGCCAGCAGCCCCCCAACTAGCGGGAGGGTCGGGGAGCTGTTTTTT
TRBJ1-5 NA NA TRBV29-1 CSVAGASNQPQHF TGCAGCGTGGCAGGGGCAAGCAATCAGCCCCAGCATTTT
TRBJ1-1 NA NA TRBV6-5 CASRPGRNTEAFF TGTGCCAGCAGGCCGGGGAGGAACACTGAAGCTTTCTTT
TRBJ2-1 NA TRBD2 TRBV19 CASSALLAKYNEQFF TGTGCCAGTAGTGCCCTACTAGCGAAATACAATGAGCAGTTCTTC
TRBJ2-3 NA NA TRBV29-1 CSVVERGTDTQYF TGCAGCGTTGTGGAGCGCGGCACAGATACGCAGTATTTT
TRBJ1-3 NA NA TRBV7-3 CASETRPGLRPISGNTIYF TGTGCCAGCGAAACGCGGCCAGGCCTAAGGCCCATCTCTGGAAACACCATATATTTT
TRBJ1-6 NA NA TRBV30 CAWSRGLDSPLHF TGTGCCTGGAGTCGTGGATTAGATTCACCCCTCCACTTT
TRBJ2-2 NA NA TRBV19 CASSIDTIAGELFF TGTGCCAGTAGTATAGATACGATTGCCGGGGAGCTGTTTTTT
TRBJ1-5 NA NA TRBV27 CASSFSSNQPQHF TGTGCCAGCAGTTTTTCTAGCAATCAGCCCCAGCATTTT
TRBJ1-6 few NA TRBV27 CASSSGGGDSPLHF TGTGCCAGCAGTTCCGGGGGGGGCGATTCACCCCTCCACTTT
TRBJ1-1 NA NA TRBV20-1 CSARAGGSAFF TGCAGTGCTAGAGCCGGGGGTTCAGCTTTCTTT
TRBJ1-6 NA TRBD1 TRBV5-4 CASSSRDRNSPLHF TGTGCCAGCAGCTCTCGGGACAGAAATTCACCCCTCCACTTT
TRBJ2-7 NA NA TRBV28 CASSLVETYEQYF TGTGCCAGCAGTTTAGTCGAAACCTACGAGCAGTACTTC
TRBJ1-4 once NA TRBV25-1 CASSPGVGPNEKLFF TGTGCCAGCAGTCCCGGAGTCGGACCTAATGAAAAACTGTTTTTT
TRBJ2-7 once NA TRBV7-9 CASSPRESSYEQYF TGTGCCAGCAGCCCCAGGGAGAGCTCCTACGAGCAGTACTTC
TRBJ2-5 NA NA TRBV14 CASSKGLGETQYF TGTGCCAGCAGCAAGGGGCTGGGGGAGACCCAGTACTTC
TRBJ1-6 NA TRBD1 TRBV28 CASSPGTVNSPLHF TGTGCCAGCAGTCCCGGGACAGTTAATTCACCCCTCCACTTT
TRBJ2-2 once TRBD2 TRBV28 CASSQHTTSPGELFF TGTGCCAGCAGCCAACACACGACTAGCCCCGGGGAGCTGTTTTTT
TRBJ2-3 NA NA TRBV6-5 CASKMVLGDTQYF TGTGCCAGCAAGATGGTCCTGGGAGATACGCAGTATTTT
TRBJ1-2 once TRBD1 TRBV6-5 CASSWQTGKNYGYTF TGTGCCAGCAGTTGGCAGACAGGGAAAAACTATGGCTACACCTTC
TRBJ2-7 NA TRBD2 TRBV10-2 CASRVGLAVAYEQYF TGCGCCAGCAGAGTCGGACTAGCGGTTGCCTACGAGCAGTACTTC
TRBJ2-7 NA NA TRBV6-5 CASSQGGVPLDEQYF TGTGCCAGCAGCCAAGGGGGGGTCCCTTTGGACGAGCAGTACTTC
TRBJ2-1 NA NA TRBV11-2 CASSLAGPDIHEQFF TGTGCCAGCAGCTTAGCGGGTCCGGACATCCATGAGCAGTTCTTC
TRBJ2-7 once TRBD1 TRBV5-5 CASSPQGPSYEQYF TGTGCCAGCAGCCCACAGGGGCCCTCCTACGAGCAGTACTTC
TRBJ1-1 NA NA TRBV5-1 CASSWRQGSTEAFF TGCGCCAGCAGCTGGAGGCAGGGGAGCACTGAAGCTTTCTTT
TRBJ2-1 few NA TRBV3-1/TRBV3-2 CASSQSRYNEQFF TGTGCCAGCAGCCAGTCAAGATACAATGAGCAGTTCTTC
TRBJ2-7 NA NA TRBV14 CASSAYYEQYF TGTGCCAGCAGCGCCTACTACGAGCAGTACTTC